Detailed here is one TCR beta chain. As yet, its antigen is unknown. This sample was included in a study of T-cell reconstitution after alpha-beta-depleted transplantation in children. CDR3 length: 17 residues. The V gene's germline CDR1 is SGDLS and CDR2 YYNGEE. Trimming took off 0 bases at V and 0 bases at J, with 13 bases between the two ends. Preparation of the TCRbeta library was carried out with unique molecular identifiers. MiXCR was run by TCRdb on the PCR reads, yielding one entry per CDR3 protein. The sample has 300,000 to 400,000 distinct CDR3 sequences; 15% to 20% are singletons. Study-wide results and limits: Surviving recipient cells, namely T cells and thymic progenitors, were the source of high day-60 TCRbeta diversity in some patients. The main origin of T-cell counts and diversity one year after transplant was newly produced T cells. There were reportedly several hundred expanded graft clones from which alpha-beta T cells came about two months after transplant.

This chain links TRBV9 with TRBJ2-4; D is undetermined. Sample: PBMCs, mostly from graft donor cells, taken 360 days after TCRalphabeta/CD19-depleted stem cell transplant. The receptor was isolated from a male patient between 2 and 15 years old who had a stem cell transplant for acute lymphoblastic leukemia, so the T cells may come from the graft donor. The CDR3 DNA sequence: TGTGCCAGCAGCGTAGAGGATAGACCTATAGCCAAAAACATTCAGTACTTC. Its protein is CASSVEDRPIAKNIQYF. Looking up the rest from reference TRBV9 and TRBJ2-4 gives the full variable domain: DSGVTQTPKHLITATGQRVTLRCSPRSGDLSVYWYQQSLDQGLQFLIQYYNGEERAKGNILERFSAQQFPDLHSELNLSSLELGDSALYFCASSVEDRPIAKNIQYFGAGTRLSVL.